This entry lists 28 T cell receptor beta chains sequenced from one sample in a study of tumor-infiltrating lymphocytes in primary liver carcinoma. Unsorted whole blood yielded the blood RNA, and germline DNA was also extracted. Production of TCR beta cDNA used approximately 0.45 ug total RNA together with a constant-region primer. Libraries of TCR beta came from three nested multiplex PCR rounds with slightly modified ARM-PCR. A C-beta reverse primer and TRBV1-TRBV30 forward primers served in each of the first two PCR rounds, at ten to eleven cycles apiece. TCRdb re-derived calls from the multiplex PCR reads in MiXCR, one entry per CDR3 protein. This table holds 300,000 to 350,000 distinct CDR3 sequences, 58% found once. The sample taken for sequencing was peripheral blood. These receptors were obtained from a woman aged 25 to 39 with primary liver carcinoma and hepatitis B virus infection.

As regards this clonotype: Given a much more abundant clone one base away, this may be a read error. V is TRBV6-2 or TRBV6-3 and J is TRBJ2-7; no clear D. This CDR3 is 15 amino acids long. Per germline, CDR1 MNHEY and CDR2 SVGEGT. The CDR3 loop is CASSYGPQRTYERYF. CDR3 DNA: TGTGCCAGCAGTTACGGGCCTCAGAGGACCTACGAGCGGTACTTC.

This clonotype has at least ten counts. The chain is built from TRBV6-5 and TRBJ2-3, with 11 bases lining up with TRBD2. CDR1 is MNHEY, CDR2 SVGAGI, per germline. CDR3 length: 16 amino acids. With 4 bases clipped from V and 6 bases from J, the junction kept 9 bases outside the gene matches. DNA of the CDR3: TGTGCCAGCAGTTCGGACGTTCTAGCGGGAGGTGATACGCAGTATTTT. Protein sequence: CASSSDVLAGGDTQYF.

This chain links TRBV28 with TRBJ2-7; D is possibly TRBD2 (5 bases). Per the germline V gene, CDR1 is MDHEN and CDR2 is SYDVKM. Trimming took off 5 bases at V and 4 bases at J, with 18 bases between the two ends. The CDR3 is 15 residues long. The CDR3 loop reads CASSEGFRGRYEQYF. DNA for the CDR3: TGTGCCAGCAGTGAAGGCTTCCGGGGTCGGTACGAGCAGTACTTC. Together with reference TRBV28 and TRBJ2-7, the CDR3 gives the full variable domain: DVKVTQSSRYLVKRTGEKVFLECVQDMDHENMFWYRQDPGLGLRLIYFSYDVKMKEKGDIPEGYSVSREKKERFSLILESASTNQTSMYLCASSEGFRGRYEQYFGPGTRLTVT.

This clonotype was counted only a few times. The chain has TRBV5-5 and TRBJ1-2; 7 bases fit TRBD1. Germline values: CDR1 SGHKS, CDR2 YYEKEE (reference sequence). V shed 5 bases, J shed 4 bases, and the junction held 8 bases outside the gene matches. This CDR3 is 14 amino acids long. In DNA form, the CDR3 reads TGTGCCAGCAGTCGGACAGGCCTCATCTATGGCTACACCTTC. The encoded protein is CASSRTGLIYGYTF.

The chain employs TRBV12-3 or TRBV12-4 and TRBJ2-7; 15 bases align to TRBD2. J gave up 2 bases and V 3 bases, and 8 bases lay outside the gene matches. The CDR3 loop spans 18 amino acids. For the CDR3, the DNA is TGTGCCAGCAGTTTGCTGGGACTAGCGGGAGGTCCGGCCTACGAGCAGTACTTC. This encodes CASSLLGLAGGPAYEQYF.

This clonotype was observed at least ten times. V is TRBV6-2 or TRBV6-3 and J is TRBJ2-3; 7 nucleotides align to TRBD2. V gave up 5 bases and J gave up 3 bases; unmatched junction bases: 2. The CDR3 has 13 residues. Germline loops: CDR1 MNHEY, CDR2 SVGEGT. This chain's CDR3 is CASSTGRTDTQYF. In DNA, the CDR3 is TGTGCCAGCAGTACCGGGAGGACAGATACGCAGTATTTT.

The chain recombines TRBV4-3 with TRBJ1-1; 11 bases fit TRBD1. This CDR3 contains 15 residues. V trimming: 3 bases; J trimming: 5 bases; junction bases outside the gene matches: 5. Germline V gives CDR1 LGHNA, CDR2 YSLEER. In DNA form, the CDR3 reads TGCGCCAGCAGCCAGGGACAGGGGGTAACGACTGAAGCTTTCTTT. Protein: CASSQGQGVTTEAFF.

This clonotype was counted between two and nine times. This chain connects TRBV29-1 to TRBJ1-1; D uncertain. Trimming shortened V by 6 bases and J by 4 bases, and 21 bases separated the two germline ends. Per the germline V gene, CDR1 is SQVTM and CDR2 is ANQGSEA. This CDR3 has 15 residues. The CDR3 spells CSVPTRFGVGTEAFF. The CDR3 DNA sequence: TGCAGCGTCCCGACCCGGTTCGGGGTTGGCACTGAAGCTTTCTTT.

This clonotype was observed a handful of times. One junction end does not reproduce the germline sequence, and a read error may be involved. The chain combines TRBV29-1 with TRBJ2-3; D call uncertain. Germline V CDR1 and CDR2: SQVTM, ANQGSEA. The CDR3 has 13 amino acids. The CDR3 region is CSVEEWSTDTQCF. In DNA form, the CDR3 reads TGCAGCGTTGAAGAGTGGAGCACAGATACGCAGTGTTTT.

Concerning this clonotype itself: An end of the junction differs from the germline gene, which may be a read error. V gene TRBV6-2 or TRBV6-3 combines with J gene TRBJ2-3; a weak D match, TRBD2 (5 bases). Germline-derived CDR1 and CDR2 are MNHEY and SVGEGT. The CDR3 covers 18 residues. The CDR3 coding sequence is TGTACCAGCAGTTATAGAGCAGAAGATCTGAGGGGCACAGATACGCAGTATTTT. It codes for CTSSYRAEDLRGTDTQYF.

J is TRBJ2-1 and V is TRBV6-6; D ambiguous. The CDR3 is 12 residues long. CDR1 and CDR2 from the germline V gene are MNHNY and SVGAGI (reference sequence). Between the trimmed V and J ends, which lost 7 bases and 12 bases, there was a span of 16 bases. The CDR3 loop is CASTHRSPGQFF. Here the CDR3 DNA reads TGTGCCAGCACCCACCGGAGCCCTGGGCAGTTCTTC.

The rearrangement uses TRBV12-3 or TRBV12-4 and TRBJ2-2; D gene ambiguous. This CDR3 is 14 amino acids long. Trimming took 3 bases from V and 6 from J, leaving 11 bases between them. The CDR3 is CASSFPLVAGELFF. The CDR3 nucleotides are TGTGCCAGCAGTTTCCCTCTGGTAGCCGGGGAGCTGTTTTTT.

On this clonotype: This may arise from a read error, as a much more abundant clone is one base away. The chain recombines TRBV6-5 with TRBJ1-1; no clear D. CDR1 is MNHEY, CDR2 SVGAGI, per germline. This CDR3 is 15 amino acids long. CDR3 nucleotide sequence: TGTGCCAGCAGTGTCGTCGGGTTCCGCAACACTGAAGCTCTCTTT. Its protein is CASSVVGFRNTEALF.

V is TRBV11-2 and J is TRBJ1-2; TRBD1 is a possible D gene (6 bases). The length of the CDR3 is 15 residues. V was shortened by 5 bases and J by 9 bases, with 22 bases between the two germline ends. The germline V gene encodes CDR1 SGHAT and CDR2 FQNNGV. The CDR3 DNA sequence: TGTGCCAGCAGCCTAAGACGGGGGGCCGATCGGAGCTACACCTTC. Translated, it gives CASSLRRGADRSYTF.

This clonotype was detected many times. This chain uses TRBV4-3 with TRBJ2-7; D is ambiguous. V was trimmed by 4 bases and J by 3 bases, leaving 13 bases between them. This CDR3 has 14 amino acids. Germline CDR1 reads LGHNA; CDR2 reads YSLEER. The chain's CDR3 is CASSPSSGFYEQYF. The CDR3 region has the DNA TGCGCCAGCAGCCCCTCGTCGGGCTTCTACGAGCAGTACTTC.

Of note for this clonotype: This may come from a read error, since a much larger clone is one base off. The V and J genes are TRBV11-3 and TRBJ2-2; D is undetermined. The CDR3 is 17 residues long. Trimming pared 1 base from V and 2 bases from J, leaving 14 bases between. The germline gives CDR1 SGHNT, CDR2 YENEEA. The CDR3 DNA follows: TGTGCCAGCAGCTTAGGGGCCCGGCGCGGCAACACCGGGGAGCTGTTTTTT. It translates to CASSLGARRGNTGELFF.

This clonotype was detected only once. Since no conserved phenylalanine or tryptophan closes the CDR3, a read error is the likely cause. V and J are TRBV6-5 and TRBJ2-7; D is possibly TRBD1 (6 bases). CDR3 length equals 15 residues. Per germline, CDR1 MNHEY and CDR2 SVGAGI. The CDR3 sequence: CANSYEDSNSYEQYL. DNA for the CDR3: TGTGCCAACAGTTACGAGGACAGCAACTCCTACGAGCAGTACCTC.

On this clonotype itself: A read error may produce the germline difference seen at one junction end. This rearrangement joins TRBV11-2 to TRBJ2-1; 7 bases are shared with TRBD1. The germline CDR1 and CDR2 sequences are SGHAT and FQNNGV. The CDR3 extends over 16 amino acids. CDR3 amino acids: CVSSLVTGSRYNEQFF. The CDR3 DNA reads TGTGTCAGCAGCTTAGTGACAGGGAGCCGTTACAATGAGCAGTTCTTC.

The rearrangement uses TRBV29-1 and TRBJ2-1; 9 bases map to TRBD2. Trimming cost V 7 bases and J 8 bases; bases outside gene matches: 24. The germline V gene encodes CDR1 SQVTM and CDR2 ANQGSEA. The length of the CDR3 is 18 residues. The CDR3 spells CSASGRPSGIIAGDEQFF. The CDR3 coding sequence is TGCAGCGCTTCTGGACGTCCTAGCGGGATTATTGCGGGGGATGAGCAGTTCTTC.

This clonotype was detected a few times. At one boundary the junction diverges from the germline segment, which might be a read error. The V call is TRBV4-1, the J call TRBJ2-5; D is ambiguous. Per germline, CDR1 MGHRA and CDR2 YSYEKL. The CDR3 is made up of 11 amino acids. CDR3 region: CASSPPSRPEF. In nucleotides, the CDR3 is TGCGCCAGCAGCCCCCCCAGCCGACCGGAATTC.

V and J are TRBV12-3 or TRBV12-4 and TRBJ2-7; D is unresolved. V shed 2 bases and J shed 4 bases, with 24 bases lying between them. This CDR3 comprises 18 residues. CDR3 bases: TGTGCCAGCAGTTTATATAGTTTAGGAAGCCCGTTCGGGTACGAGCAGTACTTC. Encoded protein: CASSLYSLGSPFGYEQYF.

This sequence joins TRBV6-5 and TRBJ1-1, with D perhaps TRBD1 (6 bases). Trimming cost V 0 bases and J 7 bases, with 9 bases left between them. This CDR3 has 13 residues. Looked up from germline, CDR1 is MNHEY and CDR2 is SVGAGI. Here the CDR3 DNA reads TGTGCCAGCAGTTACTCCCGGGACATTGAAGCTTTCTTT. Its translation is CASSYSRDIEAFF.

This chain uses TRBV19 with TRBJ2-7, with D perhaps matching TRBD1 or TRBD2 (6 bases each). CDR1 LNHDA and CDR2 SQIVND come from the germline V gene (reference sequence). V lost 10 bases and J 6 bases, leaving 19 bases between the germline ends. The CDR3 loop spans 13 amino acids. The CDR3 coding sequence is TGTGCCAACCCTCGGGGCCCGGGGGCCGAGCAGTACTTC. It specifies CANPRGPGAEQYF.

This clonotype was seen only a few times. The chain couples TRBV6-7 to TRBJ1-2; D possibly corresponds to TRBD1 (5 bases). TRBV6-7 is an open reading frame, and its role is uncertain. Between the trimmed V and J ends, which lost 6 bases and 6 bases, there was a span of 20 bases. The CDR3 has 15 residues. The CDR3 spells CASRPSGGGSNGYTF. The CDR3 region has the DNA TGTGCCAGCAGACCATCCGGGGGGGGATCGAATGGCTACACCTTC.

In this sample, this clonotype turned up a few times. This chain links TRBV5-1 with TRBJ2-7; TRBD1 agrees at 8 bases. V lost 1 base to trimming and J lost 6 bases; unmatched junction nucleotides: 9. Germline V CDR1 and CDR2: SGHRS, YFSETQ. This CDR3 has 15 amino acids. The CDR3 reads CASSLTGTGPLEQYF. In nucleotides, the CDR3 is TGCGCCAGCAGCTTGACCGGGACAGGCCCCCTCGAGCAGTACTTC. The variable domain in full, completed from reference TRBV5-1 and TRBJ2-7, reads KAGVTQTPRYLIKTRGQQVTLSCSPISGHRSVSWYQQTPGQGLQFLFEYFSETQRNKGNFPGRFSGRQFSNSRSEMNVSTLELGDSALYLCASSLTGTGPLEQYFGPGTRLTVT.

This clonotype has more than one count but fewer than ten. The CDR3 protein is CASRLAGGPSYEQYF. The CDR3 nucleotides are TGTGCCAGCAGGTTAGCGGGAGGTCCTTCCTACGAGCAGTACTTC. V is TRBV6-5 and J is TRBJ2-7, with 10 bases fitting TRBD2. Unmatched junction bases numbered 6, after V lost 6 bases and J lost 1 base. This CDR3 has 15 amino acids. Germline values: CDR1 MNHEY, CDR2 SVGAGI.

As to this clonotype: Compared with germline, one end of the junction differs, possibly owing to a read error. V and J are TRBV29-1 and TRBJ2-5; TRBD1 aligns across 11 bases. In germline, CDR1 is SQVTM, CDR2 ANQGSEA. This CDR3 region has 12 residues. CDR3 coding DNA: TGCAGAGTTGGGACAGGGGGAGAGACCCAGTACTTC. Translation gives CRVGTGGETQYF. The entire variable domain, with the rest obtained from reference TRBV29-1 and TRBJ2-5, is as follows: SAVISQKPSRDICQRGTSLTIQCQVDSQVTMMFWYRQQPGQSLTLIATANQGSEATYESGFVIDKFPISRPNLTFSTLTVSNMSPEDSSIYLCRVGTGGETQYFGPGTRLLVL.

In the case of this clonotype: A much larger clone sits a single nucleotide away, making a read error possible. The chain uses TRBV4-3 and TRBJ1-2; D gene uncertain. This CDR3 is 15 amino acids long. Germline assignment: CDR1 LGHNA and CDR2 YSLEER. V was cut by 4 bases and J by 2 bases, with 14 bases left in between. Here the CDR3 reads CASSRGLGSNYGYTF. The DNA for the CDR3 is TGCGCCAGCAGCCGAGGGCTCGGCTCAAACTATGGCTACACCTTC.